This entry features one TCR beta chain sequence. The junction and the germline gene differ at one end; a read error may be behind it. The sample belongs to a study of HIV-infected patients and healthy controls. CDR3 size: 15 residues. Germline loops: CDR1 LNHNV, CDR2 YYDKDF (reference sequence). Each CDR3 protein gets one entry after TCRdb re-called the 5' RACE reads with MiXCR. The sample lists tens of thousands of distinct CDR3 sequences, about a sixth occurring once. The chain links TRBV15 to TRBJ2-1; TRBD2 is a possible D gene (5 bases). This clonotype was obtained from a human donor in good health. The specimen sequenced was CD4+ T cells from blood. DNA for the CDR3: TGTGCCACCAGCGGAGATCACTTTCTCCGGGCTAGCTTCTTCTTC. This codes for CATSGDHFLRASFFF.